A single TCR beta chain is shown here with its context. Its antigen remains unidentified. No per-base quality is available; no much larger clone lies one base away. These data are taken from a study of OX40 agonist ivuxolimab in advanced cancers. In terms of the full investigation: Ivuxolimab, which targeted the costimulatory receptor OX40 (CD134), was an agonistic, fully human IgG2 monoclonal antibody. Intravenous ivuxolimab was administered to patients every 2 weeks at six dose levels: 0.01, 0.1, 0.3, 1.5, 3 and 10 mg/kg. Of the roughly 54 patients in dose escalation, 19 had hepatocellular carcinoma, around 15 had melanoma, 9 had renal cell carcinoma and 9 had head and neck cancer. In the dose-escalation cohort, around four fifths of patients were male, and the mean age was approximately 60 years with a range of about 20 to 80. Patients were allowed to have had prior anti-PD-1, anti-PD-L1 or anti-CTLA-4 therapy, and approximately 37% of the dose-escalation patients had been treated with checkpoint inhibitors. Partial responses were achieved by three dose-escalation patients, of whom one had hepatocellular carcinoma and two had cutaneous melanoma. Peripheral TCRbeta sequencing was intended to test whether TCR sequence diversity was altered and clonal T-cell expansion was caused by ivuxolimab. The paper reports the monotherapy dose-escalation portion (N of about 50 patients) of the phase I ivuxolimab trial. Summary of the overall study and its limitations: Clonal expansion of both CD4+ and CD8+ blood T cells was observed from baseline to week 6 at doses 0.1 to 3.0 mg/kg. On average, CD8+ T cells showed more expanded clones than CD4+ T cells after ivuxolimab. Antigen specificity was not determined for the clonally expanded peripheral T cells. Low levels of normalized T-cell clonal expansion were also seen in some patients who did not respond. In the 0.1-3.0 mg/kg groups, partial responders had among the lowest normalized peripheral clonal expansion, particularly in CD8+ T cells.

Inclusive of the bounding cysteine and phenylalanine, the CDR3 is 12 residues long. Only the CDR3 portion is preserved as DNA: 36 bases, with reading frame beginning at the first base. For this chain, trimming is 7 bases at the V end and 3 bases at the J end, and the number of junction bases without a gene match is 3. As encoded in the germline V gene (reference sequence), CDR1 is GTSNPN while CDR2 is SVGIG. Patients with autoimmune disease history or receiving systemic immunosuppression were excluded from the trial. Peripheral blood for TCR sequencing was collected from all dose cohorts at baseline, on cycle 4 day 1, and on cycle 7 day 1. The samples were drawn from a first-in-human, open-label, multicenter phase I dose-escalation trial of ivuxolimab. Adults with locally advanced or metastatic melanoma, renal cell carcinoma, hepatocellular carcinoma or head and neck squamous cell carcinoma were enrolled in the trial. Before TCR sequencing, CD4+ T cells and CD8+ T cells from peripheral blood were sorted into separate populations.

For sequencing of the TCRbeta CDR3 region, genomic DNA was extracted from the sorted cells. The immunoSEQ Assay was used for sequencing of TCRbeta CDR3 regions. TCRdb stores this immuneACCESS table with in-frame sequences only. Part of the clones is absent; in the studies checked, under half of the shortfall reflects unresolved V genes, and no reason is known for the rest. Here the sample has tens of thousands of clones; approximately 86% occur a single time. The top ten clones comprise approximately 25% of the sample. Recombination joined TRBV30 with TRBJ2-1; 7 bases in the middle match TRBD2. The sequence was collected from an adult with an advanced solid tumor such as melanoma, head and neck, liver or kidney cancer. This sample comprised CD4+ or CD8+ T cells sorted from blood, obtained in a trial of the OX40 agonist ivuxolimab. The CDR3 region has the sequence CAFSGNYNEQFF. The nucleotide sequence is TGTGCCTTCAGCGGGAACTACAATGAGCAGTTCTTC.